Presented here are 15 T cell receptor beta chains from one specimen sequenced in a study of OX40 agonist ivuxolimab in advanced cancers. The method was immunoSEQ multiplex PCR; TCRdb's version includes in-frame clones alone and lacks a portion of them. In the table there are 70,000 or so clones, under 90% of which are singletons. The sample consisted of CD4+ or CD8+ T cells sorted from blood, taken in a trial of the OX40 agonist ivuxolimab. The receptors originated from an adult with an advanced solid tumor such as melanoma, head and neck, liver or kidney cancer.

The chain links TRBV7-3 to TRBJ2-3, with D hard to call. The length of the CDR3 is 14 residues. Germline CDR1 reads SGHTA; CDR2 reads FQGTGA. V shed 3 bases and J shed 0 bases, with 7 bases lying between them. The CDR3 DNA reads as TGTGCCAGCAGCTTTAAGGATAGCACAGATACGCAGTATTTT. Residues: CASSFKDSTDTQYF.

DNA for the CDR3: TGCGCCAGCAGCCCGACCCCGGTAGACAGGAACACTGAAGCTTTCTTT. Its translation: CASSPTPVDRNTEAFF. The chain combines TRBV5-1 with TRBJ1-1, with D perhaps TRBD1 (5 bases). Germline V gene sequence: CDR1 SGHRS, CDR2 YFSETQ. The CDR3 totals 16 residues. Between the trimmed V and J ends, which lost 4 bases and 1 base, there was a span of 17 bases.

This chain joins TRBV10-3 and TRBJ2-2; 9 bases line up with TRBD1. The trim removed 6 bases at V and 7 bases at J, leaving 9 bases unmatched. The CDR3 extends over 15 amino acids. Germline CDR1 ENHRY, CDR2 SYGVKD. The CDR3 protein is CAISLDRGSSGELFF. The CDR3, as DNA: TGTGCCATCAGCCTCGACAGGGGGAGTAGCGGGGAGCTGTTTTTT.

The CDR3 coding sequence is TGTGCCAGCAGTGTTTCAAGACGGAACCAAGAGACCCAGTACTTC. It yields the protein CASSVSRRNQETQYF. The rearrangement joins TRBV7-2 to TRBJ2-5; D is undetermined. The CDR3 has 15 amino acids. In germline, CDR1 is SGHTA, CDR2 FQGNSA. V gave up 6 bases and J gave up 0 bases, with 14 bases separating them.

The chain links TRBV15 to TRBJ1-1, with 8 bases fitting TRBD1. Germline values: CDR1 LNHNV, CDR2 YYDKDF (reference sequence). The CDR3 contains 14 residues. V shed 1 base, J shed 5 bases, and the junction held 3 bases outside the gene matches. As DNA, the CDR3 is TGTGCCACCAGCAGAGGACAGGGGCGAACTGAAGCTTTCTTT. This translates into CATSRGQGRTEAFF.

The gene calls are TRBV5-4 and TRBJ1-1; D uncertain. Per the germline V gene, CDR1 is SGHNT and CDR2 is YYREEE (reference sequence). The CDR3 covers 13 residues. Trimming removed 0 bases from V and 4 bases from J, with 7 bases in between. CDR3 nucleotide sequence: TGTGCCAGCAGCTTGGAGGAGAGCACTGAAGCTTTCTTT. Protein product: CASSLEESTEAFF.

The V gene is TRBV19, the J gene TRBJ1-1; TRBD1 is a possible D gene (6 bases). Trimming took 4 bases from V and 8 from J, leaving 17 bases between them. This CDR3 has 14 residues. Germline V gives CDR1 LNHDA, CDR2 SQIVND (reference sequence). This chain's CDR3 is CASSTGTQRGEAFF. The CDR3 bases are TGTGCCAGTAGTACCGGGACCCAGAGGGGGGAAGCTTTCTTT.

This clone was observed a handful of times. The chain couples TRBV4-1 to TRBJ1-1; D is unclear. The CDR3 length is 13 residues. V was pared by 0 bases and J by 5 bases, with 7 bases between. CDR1 and CDR2 from the germline V gene are MGHRA and YSYEKL. The CDR3 sequence is CASSQEEGTEAFF. The CDR3 DNA sequence: TGCGCCAGCAGCCAAGAGGAGGGAACTGAAGCTTTCTTT.

This chain uses TRBV7-2 with TRBJ2-3; D could derive from TRBD1 or TRBD2 (5 bases each). Trimming cost V 5 bases and J 1 base, with 16 bases left between them. The length of the CDR3 is 16 residues. Germline CDR1 is SGHTA and CDR2 is FQGNSA. CDR3 in amino acids: CASSAPPGTRTDTQYF. CDR3 in DNA: TGTGCCAGCAGCGCCCCCCCCGGGACCCGCACAGATACGCAGTATTTT.

The chain couples TRBV23-1 to TRBJ2-7; 11 nucleotides align to TRBD1. TRBV23-1 falls under the ORF class, with uncertain function. The CDR3 consists of 15 residues. J was trimmed by 4 bases and V by 3 bases; bases with no gene match: 5. CDR3 sequence: CASSHPDRGQYEQYF. Here the CDR3 DNA reads TGCGCCAGCAGTCACCCGGACAGGGGGCAGTACGAGCAGTACTTC.

The rearrangement joins TRBV7-9 to TRBJ2-4; D remains unclear. With 5 bases removed from V and 0 bases from J, the gap between germline ends came to 14 bases. There are 16 residues in the CDR3. CDR1 and CDR2 (germline): SEHNR, FQNEAQ (reference sequence). The chain's CDR3 is CASSHQVNLAKNIQYF. CDR3 bases: TGTGCCAGCAGCCATCAGGTTAACCTAGCCAAAAACATTCAGTACTTC.

The V and J genes are TRBV7-2 and TRBJ1-2; D unclear. Germline CDR1 SGHTA, CDR2 FQGNSA. The V gene lost 1 base and the J gene lost 13 bases, with 22 bases spanning the gap. The CDR3 runs to 15 residues. The CDR3 coding sequence is TGTGCCAGCAGCTTAGATCTGGGCAGGTCTATGAGGAGCACCTTC. It codes for CASSLDLGRSMRSTF.

This chain joins TRBV10-3 and TRBJ2-1, with D possibly being TRBD2 (5 bases). V shed 0 bases and J shed 0 bases, with 9 bases lying between them. Germline V gene sequence: CDR1 ENHRY, CDR2 SYGVKD. The CDR3 runs to 16 residues. The CDR3 here is CAISESSGSSYNEQFF. In DNA, the CDR3 is TGTGCCATCAGTGAGTCGTCGGGGAGCTCCTACAATGAGCAGTTCTTC.

This clone showed up just once. The genes are TRBV5-1 and TRBJ2-3; a weak D match, TRBD2 (5 bases). This CDR3 region has 16 residues. Looked up from germline, CDR1 is SGHRS and CDR2 is YFSETQ. V was pared by 0 bases and J by 5 bases, with 16 bases between. The CDR3 loop reads CASSLDSNLGGDTQYF. Written as DNA, the CDR3 is TGCGCCAGCAGCTTGGACAGCAACCTTGGAGGAGATACGCAGTATTTT.

This sequence joins TRBV5-1 and TRBJ2-3, with a tentative D call TRBD2 (6 bases). V lost 1 base and J 1 base, leaving 10 bases between the germline ends. CDR1 is SGHRS and CDR2 is YFSETQ in the germline V gene. The CDR3 consists of 15 residues. CDR3 in DNA: TGCGCCAGCAGCTTGCCGGGACTTCGCACAGATACGCAGTATTTT. Residues: CASSLPGLRTDTQYF.